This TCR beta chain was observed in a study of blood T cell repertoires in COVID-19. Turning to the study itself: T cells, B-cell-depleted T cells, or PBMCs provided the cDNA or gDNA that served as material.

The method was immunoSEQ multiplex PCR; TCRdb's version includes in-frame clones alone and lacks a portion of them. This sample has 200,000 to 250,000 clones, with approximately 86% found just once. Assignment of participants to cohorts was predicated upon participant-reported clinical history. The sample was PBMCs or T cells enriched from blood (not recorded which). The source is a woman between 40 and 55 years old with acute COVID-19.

CDR3 DNA sequence: TGTGCCAGCAGCGAATACTCGAGAACCGCGGGACTTAGGAATCAGCCCCAGCATTTT. Translating gives CASSEYSRTAGLRNQPQHF. The chain combines TRBV27 with TRBJ1-5; possibly TRBD1 for D (5 bases). This CDR3 contains 19 residues. Trimming removed 6 bases from V and 4 bases from J, with 28 bases in between. Germline V gene sequence: CDR1 MNHEY, CDR2 SMNVEV (reference sequence).